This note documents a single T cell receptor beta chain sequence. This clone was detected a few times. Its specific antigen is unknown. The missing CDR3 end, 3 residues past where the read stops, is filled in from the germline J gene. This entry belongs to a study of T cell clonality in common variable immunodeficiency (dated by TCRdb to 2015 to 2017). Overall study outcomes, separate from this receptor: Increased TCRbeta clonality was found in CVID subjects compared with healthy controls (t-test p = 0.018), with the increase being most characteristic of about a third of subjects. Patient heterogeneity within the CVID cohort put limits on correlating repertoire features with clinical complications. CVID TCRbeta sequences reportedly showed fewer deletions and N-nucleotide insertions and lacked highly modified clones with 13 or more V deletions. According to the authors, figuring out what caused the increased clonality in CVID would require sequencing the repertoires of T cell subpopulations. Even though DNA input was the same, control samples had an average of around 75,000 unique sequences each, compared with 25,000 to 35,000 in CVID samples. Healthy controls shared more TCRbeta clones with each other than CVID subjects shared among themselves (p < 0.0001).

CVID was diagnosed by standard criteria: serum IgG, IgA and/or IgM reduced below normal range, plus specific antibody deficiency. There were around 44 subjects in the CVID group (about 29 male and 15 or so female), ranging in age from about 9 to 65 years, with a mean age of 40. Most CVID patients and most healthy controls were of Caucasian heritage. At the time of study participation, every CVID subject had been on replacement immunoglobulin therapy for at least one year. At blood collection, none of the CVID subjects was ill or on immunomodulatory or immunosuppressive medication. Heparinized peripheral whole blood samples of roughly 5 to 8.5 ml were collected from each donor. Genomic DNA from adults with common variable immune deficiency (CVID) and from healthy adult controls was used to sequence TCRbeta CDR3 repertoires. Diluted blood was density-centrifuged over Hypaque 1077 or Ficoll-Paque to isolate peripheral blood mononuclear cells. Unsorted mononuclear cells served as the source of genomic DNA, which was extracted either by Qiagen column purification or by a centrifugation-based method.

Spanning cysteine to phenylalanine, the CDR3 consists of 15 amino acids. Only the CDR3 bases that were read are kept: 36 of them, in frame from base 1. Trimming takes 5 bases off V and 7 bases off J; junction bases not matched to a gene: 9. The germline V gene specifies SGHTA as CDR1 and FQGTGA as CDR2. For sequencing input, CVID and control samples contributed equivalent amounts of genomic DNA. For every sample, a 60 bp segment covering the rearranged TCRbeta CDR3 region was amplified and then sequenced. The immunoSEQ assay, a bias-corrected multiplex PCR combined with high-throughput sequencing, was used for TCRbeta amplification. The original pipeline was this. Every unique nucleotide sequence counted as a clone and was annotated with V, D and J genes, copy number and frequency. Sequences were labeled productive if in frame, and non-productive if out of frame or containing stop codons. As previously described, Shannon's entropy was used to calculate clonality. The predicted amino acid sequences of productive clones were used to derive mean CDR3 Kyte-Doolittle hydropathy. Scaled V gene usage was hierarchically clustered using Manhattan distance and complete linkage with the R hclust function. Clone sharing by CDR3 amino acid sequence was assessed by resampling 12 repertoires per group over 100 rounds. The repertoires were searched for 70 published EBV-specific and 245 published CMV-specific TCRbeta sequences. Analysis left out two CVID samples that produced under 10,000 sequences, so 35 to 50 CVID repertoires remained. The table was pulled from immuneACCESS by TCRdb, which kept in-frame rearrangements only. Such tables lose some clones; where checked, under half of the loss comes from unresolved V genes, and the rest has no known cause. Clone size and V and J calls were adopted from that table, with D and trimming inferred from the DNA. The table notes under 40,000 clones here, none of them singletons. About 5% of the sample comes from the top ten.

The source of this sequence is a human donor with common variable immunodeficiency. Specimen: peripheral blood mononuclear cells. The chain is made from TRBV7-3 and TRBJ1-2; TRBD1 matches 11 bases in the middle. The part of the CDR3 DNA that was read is TGTGCCAGCAGCCCTCGGACAGGGGGCCCCGGTGGC. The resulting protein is CASSPRTGGPGG. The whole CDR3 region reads CASSPRTGGPGGYTF.